These 16 T cell receptor beta chains were all obtained from the same sample, sequenced in a study of blood T cell repertoires in COVID-19. Generated by immunoSEQ multiplex PCR, the TCRdb table keeps only in-frame clones and is missing some. This repertoire shows 150,000 to 250,000 clones, 94% found once; its top ten account for about 0.76%. The sequenced sample consisted of peripheral blood. The receptors shown here come from a man aged 25 to 40 with COVID-19, enrolled during active disease.

This chain connects TRBV6-5 to TRBJ1-2, with 7 bases identical to TRBD1. CDR1 and CDR2 (germline): MNHEY, SVGAGI. The ends lost 7 bases at V and 3 bases at J; junction bases unmatched: 5. The CDR3 runs 13 residues. The CDR3 region has the DNA TGTGCCAGCACCCGAGGACAGGACTATGGCTACACCTTC. Translating gives CASTRGQDYGYTF.

This chain links TRBV2 with TRBJ2-5, with D possibly TRBD1 on 6 matching bases. V lost 6 bases, J lost 1 base, and 12 bases lay in between. CDR3 length equals 14 residues. Germline V gene data show CDR1 as SNHLY and CDR2 as FYNNEI. This chain's CDR3 is CASRNRVGQETQYF. CDR3 nucleotide sequence: TGTGCCAGCAGAAACAGGGTAGGCCAAGAGACCCAGTACTTC.

On this clone itself: Other nucleotide sequences from this sample produce the same CDR3. The chain uses TRBV5-1 and TRBJ2-1; no clear D gene. Trimming left V 0 bases short and J 0 bases short, with 4 bases between. The germline V gene encodes CDR1 SGHRS and CDR2 YFSETQ. CDR3 length: 14 amino acids. The CDR3 DNA reads as TGCGCCAGCAGCTTGGGGAGCTCCTACAATGAGCAGTTCTTC. It yields the protein CASSLGSSYNEQFF.

The chain is built from TRBV12-3 or TRBV12-4 and TRBJ1-1; D remains ambiguous. CDR3 length: 13 amino acids. The V end was cut by 3 bases, the J end by 5 bases, with 10 bases between. CDR3 nucleotide sequence: TGTGCCAGCAGTTTTAATGAGAGGACTGAAGCTTTCTTT. It encodes CASSFNERTEAFF.

This chain links TRBV9 with TRBJ2-2, with TRBD1 matching 8 bases. Unmatched junction bases numbered 7, after V lost 6 bases and J lost 0 bases. The CDR3 length is 16 residues. Germline loops: CDR1 SGDLS, CDR2 YYNGEE. The DNA for the CDR3 is TGTGCCAGCACCCCTAGACAGGGGACGAACACCGGGGAGCTGTTTTTT. It encodes CASTPRQGTNTGELFF.

V gene TRBV27 combines with J gene TRBJ2-7; D unclear. Germline CDR1 MNHEY, CDR2 SMNVEV (reference sequence). V was trimmed by 10 bases and J by 3 bases, leaving 4 bases between them. There are 9 residues in the CDR3. CDR3 in amino acids: CAISYEQYF. The CDR3 DNA sequence: TGTGCCATTAGCTACGAGCAGTACTTC.

The chain uses TRBV19 and TRBJ1-1, with 10 nucleotides matching TRBD1. Germline loops: CDR1 LNHDA, CDR2 SQIVND (reference sequence). Unmatched junction bases numbered 8, after V lost 6 bases and J lost 4 bases. CDR3 length: 15 residues. The CDR3 here is CASSQRQGAGTEAFF. CDR3 sequence (DNA): TGTGCCAGTAGCCAGCGACAGGGGGCGGGCACTGAAGCTTTCTTT. Based on the CDR3 plus reference TRBV19 and TRBJ1-1, the full variable domain is DGGITQSPKYLFRKEGQNVTLSCEQNLNHDAMYWYRQDPGQGLRLIYYSQIVNDFQKGDIAEGYSVSREKKESFPLTVTSAQKNPTAFYLCASSQRQGAGTEAFFGQGTRLTVV.

V usage is TRBV9 and J usage is TRBJ1-1, with unresolved D. Per germline, CDR1 SGDLS and CDR2 YYNGEE. The CDR3 is 12 amino acids. V gave up 4 bases and J gave up 6 bases, with 10 bases separating them. The CDR3 loop is CASSPDLAEAFF. The CDR3 DNA sequence: TGTGCCAGCAGCCCAGACTTGGCTGAAGCTTTCTTT.

This clone has just a few counts. The J gene is TRBJ1-2, the V gene TRBV6-6; D remains ambiguous. CDR1 is MNHNY, CDR2 SVGAGI, per germline (reference sequence). The ends were cut back, 5 bases at V and 3 bases at J, with 13 bases in the middle. The CDR3 sequence is 14 residues long. The CDR3 nucleotides are TGTGCCAGCAGTATGGGTACGAGGTACTATGGCTACACCTTC. It translates to CASSMGTRYYGYTF.

The chain combines TRBV6-4 with TRBJ2-3, with 7 bases identical to TRBD2. The CDR3 totals 15 residues. Germline V gives CDR1 MRHNA, CDR2 SNTAGT. V dropped 8 bases and J dropped 2; count of bases not matched to a gene: 10. The CDR3 DNA sequence: TGTGCCAGCCCCCCCAGCGGGGTACTCACAGATACGCAGTATTTT. Translating it yields CASPPSGVLTDTQYF.

The rearrangement uses TRBV3-1 (or the pseudogene TRBV3-2) and TRBJ1-1, with D possibly matching TRBD1 (5 bases). The CDR3 runs to 14 residues. Trimming stripped 5 bases from V and 4 bases from J, with 14 bases between. Germline-derived CDR1 and CDR2 are LGHDT and YNNKEL (reference sequence). The CDR3 DNA follows: TGTGCCAGCAGCAAGCAGGGCAGGGTCACTGAAGCTTTCTTT. Translated: CASSKQGRVTEAFF.

The chain carries TRBV7-9 and TRBJ2-1; a possible D gene is TRBD1 (6 bases). This CDR3 region has 15 residues. Trimming left V 1 base short and J 6 bases short, with 13 bases between. Germline V gene lookup returns CDR1 SEHNR and CDR2 FQNEAQ (reference sequence). The CDR3 protein is CASSLGTVLLNEQFF. The DNA of the CDR3 is TGTGCCAGCAGCTTAGGGACAGTGCTTCTCAATGAGCAGTTCTTC.

V usage is TRBV3-1 (or the pseudogene TRBV3-2) and J usage is TRBJ2-5; 7 nucleotides line up with TRBD1. The V and J ends lost 4 bases and 9 bases, in that order; junction bases with no gene match: 14. The CDR3 covers 15 residues. Looked up from germline, CDR1 is LGHDT and CDR2 is YNNKEL (reference sequence). CDR3 loop: CASSLPGPRGSAQYF. In DNA form, the CDR3 reads TGTGCCAGCAGCCTCCCGGGCCCCAGGGGGAGTGCCCAGTACTTC.

The gene calls are TRBV6-4 and TRBJ1-1, with D hard to call. The germline V gene has CDR1 MRHNA and CDR2 SNTAGT. This CDR3 region has 13 residues. V lost 6 bases and J lost 1, with 9 bases in between. CDR3 loop: CASSRIPNTEAFF. In DNA, the CDR3 is TGTGCCAGCAGCCGTATCCCGAACACTGAAGCTTTCTTT.

Notes on this clone: This specimen includes other DNA sequences encoding the same CDR3. The genes are TRBV7-3 and TRBJ1-1; 11 bases line up with TRBD1. This CDR3 has 13 amino acids. The J segment lost 5 bases and the V segment lost 5 bases, leaving 1 base of the junction unmatched. Germline CDR1 SGHTA, CDR2 FQGTGA. For the CDR3, the DNA is TGTGCCAGCAGCGGGACAGGGGGGACTGAAGCTTTCTTT. Translating gives CASSGTGGTEAFF.

The rearrangement joins TRBV5-1 to TRBJ2-5, with a weak D call TRBD2 (5 bases). The germline gives CDR1 SGHRS, CDR2 YFSETQ. V was pared by 0 bases and J by 2 bases, with 5 bases between. This CDR3 spans 13 amino acids. The CDR3 sequence: CASSLGTQETQYF. CDR3 DNA sequence: TGCGCCAGCAGCTTGGGGACTCAAGAGACCCAGTACTTC.